This entry is about one T cell receptor (beta chain). Its cognate antigen is unknown. V lost 6 bases to trimming and J lost 8 bases; unmatched junction nucleotides: 8. The CDR3 length is 14 residues. The germline CDR1 and CDR2 sequences are MDHEN and SYDVKM. PCR employed 60 Vbeta and 13 Jbeta primers. Produced via immunoSEQ multiplex PCR; TCRdb's table is partial and in-frame only. The sample lists 150,000 to 200,000 clones, 65% to 90% occurring once. The source of the sample is a study of cytomegalovirus exposure and HLA in healthy donors. Study-wide points: In a later analysis, compared with equally common non-associated chains, HLA-associated beta chains were more expanded. Later analysis showed TCR association rates varying by HLA locus, highest for DRB1 and lowest for HLA-C. A later analysis linked a missense variant in DCLRE1C to the trimming of TCR beta V and J genes.

The TCR originated in a woman aged 45-65 years in good health and CMV-seronegative. Input material: PBMCs. This chain links TRBV28 with TRBJ1-3; 9 nucleotides align to TRBD1. CDR3 loop: CASSAGTGIHTIYF. For the CDR3, the DNA is TGTGCCAGCAGCGCCGGGACAGGGATTCACACCATATATTTT. Complete variable domain (other parts from reference TRBV28 and TRBJ1-3): DVKVTQSSRYLVKRTGEKVFLECVQDMDHENMFWYRQDPGLGLRLIYFSYDVKMKEKGDIPEGYSVSREKKERFSLILESASTNQTSMYLCASSAGTGIHTIYFGEGSWLTVV.